This is a list of T cell receptor beta chains from one sample in a study of blood T cell repertoires in COVID-19. Here immunoSEQ multiplex PCR was the method, and the copy in TCRdb shows in-frame clones only, minus some. The table has hundreds of thousands of clones, around 90% seen once. What was sequenced was PBMCs or T cells enriched from blood (not recorded which). The origin of the receptors is a woman aged 18-30 years with acute COVID-19. Both conserved end residues are part of each CDR3.

J | V | CDR3
TRBJ2-7 | TRBV10-2 | CASTTLTGTYEQYF
TRBJ1-4 | TRBV6-5 | CASSFDRGAGEKLFF
TRBJ2-1 | TRBV9 | CASSVSGTSARLEQFF
TRBJ2-1 | TRBV29-1 | CSAGTGGNEQFF
TRBJ1-5 | TRBV2 | CASNQGRSGEQPQHF
TRBJ1-4 | TRBV19 | CASTTDREDEKLFF
TRBJ1-1 | TRBV7-6 | CASSLGLEGQNTEAFF
TRBJ1-2 | TRBV2 | CASSITGGLGGYTF
TRBJ2-3 | TRBV12-3/TRBV12-4 | CASSPYTDTQYF
TRBJ1-1 | TRBV6-1 | CASSERESTEAFF
TRBJ2-7 | TRBV19 | CASSLTSARGNEQYF
TRBJ2-7 | TRBV27 | CASSLGESYEQYF
TRBJ2-2 | TRBV24-1 | CATSDLSGRDLGELFF
TRBJ2-2 | TRBV6-5 | CASRGQSGAGELFF
TRBJ2-2 | TRBV6-5 | CASTRTGTGELFF
TRBJ2-7 | TRBV2 | CASKEVYEQYF
TRBJ2-1 | TRBV14 | CASSQDFRPGLVVNEQFF
TRBJ2-1 | TRBV28 | CASRRQGTSYNEQFF
TRBJ1-1 | TRBV25-1 | CASSELQQGGNTEAFF
TRBJ2-2 | TRBV25-1 | CASSTTTNTGELFF
TRBJ1-1 | TRBV18 | CASSPIATEAFF
TRBJ1-4 | TRBV28 | CASSLYRGTPATNEKLFF
TRBJ2-1 | TRBV4-2 | CASTGLAGGDEQFF
TRBJ1-6 | TRBV6-5 | CASSWTGINSPLHF
TRBJ2-1 | TRBV5-4 | CASSLEISRAYSYNEQFF
TRBJ2-2 | TRBV2 | CASSEIASGGELFF
TRBJ2-7 | TRBV7-9 | CATSGGLAGGHEQYF
TRBJ1-5 | TRBV9 | CASSLGTGVGQPQHF
TRBJ2-7 | TRBV12-5 | CASGLGQTYEQYF
TRBJ1-4 | TRBV11-2 | CASSLRQANEKLFF
TRBJ2-7 | TRBV6-5 | CASQTSYEQYF
TRBJ1-6 | TRBV6-5 | CASRQGPRSPLHF
TRBJ2-7 | TRBV12-1 | CASPHRMTGDEQYF
TRBJ1-4 | TRBV5-1 | CASSGQGARDEKLFF
TRBJ1-3 | TRBV11-3 | CASSVQDSGNTIYF
TRBJ2-2 | TRBV11-2 | CASSEMEGLDTGELFF
TRBJ2-1 | TRBV27 | CASSLQLGGGVGNEQFF
TRBJ2-7 | TRBV10-2 | CASSDIGQGLYEQYF
TRBJ2-1 | TRBV27 | CASSSHGLAGAKNEQFF
TRBJ1-2 | TRBV28 | CASKGRGDGYTF
TRBJ2-1 | TRBV13 | CASSLGLAGGNEQFF
TRBJ1-2 | TRBV27 | CASRSDRNYGYTF